Below are 14 T cell receptor beta chains sequenced from a single sample in a study of blood T cell repertoires in COVID-19. Assay used: immunoSEQ multiplex PCR; TCRdb lists only in-frame clones, some missing. The sample gives some 180,000 clones, roughly three quarters of which show up once; roughly 8.7% is in the top ten. Sequencing was carried out using peripheral blood. The receptors here all came from a woman aged 50 to 60 with active or convalescent COVID-19.

V is TRBV27 and J is TRBJ1-1, with D possibly matching TRBD1 (6 bases). CDR3 length equals 15 residues. Trimming cost V 5 bases and J 7 bases, with 20 bases left between them. Looked up from germline, CDR1 is MNHEY and CDR2 is SMNVEV (reference sequence). CDR3 in DNA: TGTGCCAGCAGTGCATATGCCGGGACAAGGGGTGAAGCTTTCTTT. Encoded protein: CASSAYAGTRGEAFF.

The chain links TRBV6-5 to TRBJ1-2, with 7 bases fitting TRBD1. Trimming at V came to 3 bases and at J to 11 bases, leaving 6 bases not matched to a gene. The length of the CDR3 is 12 residues. Germline lookup yields CDR1 MNHEY and CDR2 SVGAGI. The CDR3 DNA follows: TGTGCCAGCAGTTATTCGACAGGGATATACACCTTC. Translated, it gives CASSYSTGIYTF.

The chain joins TRBV5-6 to TRBJ2-7; D is ambiguous. CDR3 length equals 15 residues. CDR1 and CDR2 from the germline V gene are SGHDT and YYEEEE. Trimming took off 3 bases at V and 0 bases at J, with 13 bases between the two ends. The CDR3 DNA follows: TGTGCCAGCAGCTCAGACTCCTACTCCTCCTACGAGCAGTACTTC. This sequence encodes CASSSDSYSSYEQYF.

The chain couples TRBV6-6 to TRBJ1-5; 7 positions match TRBD1. The CDR3 spans 17 residues. With V trimmed by 5 bases and J by 2 bases, 12 bases remained unmatched. Germline CDR1 reads MNHNY; CDR2 reads SVGAGI (reference sequence). CDR3 loop: CASSQNVGTGGNQPQHF. The DNA for the CDR3 is TGTGCCAGCAGTCAAAATGTCGGAACAGGGGGCAATCAGCCCCAGCATTTT.

This rearrangement joins TRBV2 to TRBJ1-3; 7 bases are a match to TRBD1. CDR1 SNHLY and CDR2 FYNNEI come from the germline V gene. The ends lost 5 bases at V and 0 bases at J; junction bases unmatched: 4. CDR3 length: 15 residues. The CDR3 protein is CASSWDSSSGNTIYF. CDR3 DNA: TGTGCCAGCAGTTGGGACAGTAGCTCTGGAAACACCATATATTTT. The full variable domain, with the rest looked up from reference TRBV2 and TRBJ1-3, is EPEVTQTPSHQVTQMGQEVILRCVPISNHLYFYWYRQILGQKVEFLVSFYNNEISEKSEIFDDQFSVERPDGSNFTLKIRSTKLEDSAMYFCASSWDSSSGNTIYFGEGSWLTVV.

This clone was recorded only once. This chain's CDR3 is CASSLAGQATGYTF. In nucleotides, the CDR3 is TGCGCCAGCAGCTTGGCGGGACAGGCGACTGGCTACACCTTC. This chain links TRBV5-1 with TRBJ1-2, with 8 nucleotides matching TRBD1. Trimming at V came to 0 bases and at J to 7 bases, leaving 5 bases not matched to a gene. CDR3 length equals 14 residues. CDR1 is SGHRS and CDR2 is YFSETQ in the germline V gene.

CDR3 DNA sequence: TGCGCCAGCAGTCCTCAAGGGAGTAGGACTAGGTCGAACACCGGGGAGCTGTTTTTT. This codes for CASSPQGSRTRSNTGELFF. This chain links TRBV5-1 with TRBJ2-2; TRBD2 matches at 7 bases. The CDR3 covers 19 residues. V was clipped by 5 bases and J by 0 bases; unmatched bases: 16. CDR1 and CDR2 from the germline V gene are SGHRS and YFSETQ. Drawing the rest from reference TRBV5-1 and TRBJ2-2, the complete variable domain is KAGVTQTPRYLIKTRGQQVTLSCSPISGHRSVSWYQQTPGQGLQFLFEYFSETQRNKGNFPGRFSGRQFSNSRSEMNVSTLELGDSALYLCASSPQGSRTRSNTGELFFGEGSRLTVL.

This chain connects TRBV9 to TRBJ1-3; possibly TRBD1 for D (5 bases). The germline V gene has CDR1 SGDLS and CDR2 YYNGEE. The CDR3 is 16 amino acids. V was pared by 4 bases and J by 0 bases, with 14 bases between. The CDR3 nucleotides are TGTGCCAGCAGCCCAGGGAGGCCAGACTCTGGAAACACCATATATTTT. Translated: CASSPGRPDSGNTIYF.

The chain employs TRBV19 and TRBJ2-6, with 8 bases matching TRBD1. Losses at the gene ends were 5 bases for V and 2 bases for J; bases not matched to a gene: 8. Germline CDR1 is LNHDA and CDR2 is SQIVND (reference sequence). The CDR3 is made up of 17 amino acids. The CDR3 protein is CASSLTGAQAGANVLTF. The CDR3 DNA is TGTGCCAGTAGTCTGACAGGGGCTCAGGCTGGGGCCAACGTCCTGACTTTC.

In its sample, this clone was seen once. The V gene is TRBV18, the J gene TRBJ1-1, with D tentatively TRBD1 (5 bases). The V end was cut by 0 bases, the J end by 5 bases, with 16 bases between. The CDR3 loop spans 16 amino acids. CDR1 is KGHSH and CDR2 is LQKENI in the germline V gene. The CDR3 is CASSPPIWQGGTEAFF. CDR3 coding DNA: TGTGCCAGCTCACCACCGATCTGGCAGGGCGGTACTGAAGCTTTCTTT.

The rearrangement links TRBV25-1 to TRBJ1-4; a possible D gene is TRBD1 (6 bases). Germline V gene sequence: CDR1 MGHDK, CDR2 SYGVNS. Trimming pared 3 bases from V and 4 bases from J, leaving 18 bases between. The CDR3 contains 17 residues. CDR3 amino acids: CASSDSWRGGDNEKLFF. In DNA, the CDR3 is TGTGCCAGCAGTGACTCCTGGAGGGGGGGGGATAATGAAAAACTGTTTTTT.

On this clone itself: Sequence at one end of the junction differs from germline and may be a read error. The chain employs TRBV7-7 and TRBJ2-5; 7 bases match TRBD1. CDR1 and CDR2 (germline): SSHAT, FNYEAQ (reference sequence). This CDR3 spans 15 amino acids. The chain's CDR3 is CASSYGTDLRETQYF. The CDR3 region has the DNA TGTGCTAGCAGCTATGGGACAGACCTCCGGGAGACCCAGTACTTC.

V and J are TRBV4-3 and TRBJ2-2, with 9 bases matching TRBD2. The CDR3 spans 14 residues. CDR1 and CDR2 (germline): LGHNA, YSLEER. Trimming removed 2 bases from V and 7 bases from J; junction bases left unmatched: 2. The CDR3, as DNA: TGCGCCAGCAGCCAACTAGCGGGGAGCGGGGAGCTGTTTTTT. Protein sequence: CASSQLAGSGELFF.

On this clone itself: Germline and junction disagree at one end, which may indicate a read error. CDR3 bases: TGTGCTAGCAGCTTTCCCACTAGCGGGGGACCCATTAGCACAGATACGCAGTATTTT. Translating it yields CASSFPTSGGPISTDTQYF. This sequence joins TRBV7-7 and TRBJ2-3, with 11 nucleotides matching TRBD2. The CDR3 consists of 19 residues. Germline CDR1 SSHAT, CDR2 FNYEAQ (reference sequence). Using reference TRBV7-7 and TRBJ2-3 for the parts outside the CDR3, the full variable domain is GAGVSQSPRYKVTKRGQDVTLRCDPISSHATLYWYQQALGQGPEFLTYFNYEAQPDKSGLPSDRFSAERPEGSISTLTIQRTEQRDSAMYRCASSFPTSGGPISTDTQYFGPGTRLTVL.